A selection of T cell receptor beta chains follows, all from one sample in a study of T cell repertoires in cytomegalovirus infection. No antigen has been assigned to these receptors. Each CDR3 protein gets one entry after TCRdb re-called the reads with MiXCR. The sample lists about a million distinct CDR3 sequences, less than 40% seen once, with roughly an eighth in the top ten. The specimen was cultured CD8+ T cells from PBMCs, collected from culture after CMV antigen stimulation. All receptors come from a human donor in good health (CMV status not recorded). Some clones in this sample may be carry-over from other donors' samples. Each CDR3 is given with its conserved first and last residue. D genes are given only for firm matches. Only part of the rows carry a size: once, few, many, or a class if the clone is expanded.

V gene: TRBV7-8
J gene: TRBJ2-3
clone size: many
D gene: TRBD1
CDR3 DNA: TGTGCCAGCAGCTTACAAGACAGGGGGAGGTCAGATACGCAGTATTTT
CDR3 protein: CASSLQDRGRSDTQYF

V gene: TRBV7-9
J gene: TRBJ2-5
clone size: -
D gene: TRBD2
CDR3 DNA: TGTGCCAGCAGCTTTCCCCTAGCGGGGGGAGGAGAGACCCAGTACTTC
CDR3 protein: CASSFPLAGGGETQYF

V gene: TRBV5-6
J gene: TRBJ1-1
clone size: few
D gene: TRBD1
CDR3 DNA: TGTGCCAGCAGCTTACCGACAGGGTATCAGACTGAAGCTTTCTTT
CDR3 protein: CASSLPTGYQTEAFF

V gene: TRBV12-3/TRBV12-4
J gene: TRBJ2-5
clone size: -
D gene: TRBD1
CDR3 DNA: TGTGCCAGCAGGCCGACAGGGCAAGAGACCCAGTACTTC
CDR3 protein: CASRPTGQETQYF

V gene: TRBV12-3/TRBV12-4
J gene: TRBJ1-5
clone size: -
D gene: -
CDR3 DNA: TGTGCCAGCAGTTTAAACGGGGCATATAGCAATCAGCCCCAGCATTTT
CDR3 protein: CASSLNGAYSNQPQHF

V gene: TRBV12-3/TRBV12-4
J gene: TRBJ2-5
clone size: few
D gene: -
CDR3 DNA: TGTGCCAGCAGTTCATCAGCGTACCAAGAGACCCAGTACTTC
CDR3 protein: CASSSSAYQETQYF

V gene: TRBV20-1
J gene: TRBJ1-1
clone size: -
D gene: -
CDR3 DNA: TGCAGTGCTCCCGAGGGGGTAGAAGCTTTCTTT
CDR3 protein: CSAPEGVEAFF

V gene: TRBV12-3/TRBV12-4
J gene: TRBJ1-2
clone size: -
D gene: -
CDR3 DNA: TGTGCCAGCACCCTCGGGGTATCTGGCTACACCTTC
CDR3 protein: CASTLGVSGYTF

V gene: TRBV4-1
J gene: TRBJ1-6
clone size: few
D gene: -
CDR3 DNA: TGCGCCAGCAGCCAGTTTCAGCCGGGGGGTCTAAATTCACCCCTCCACTTT
CDR3 protein: CASSQFQPGGLNSPLHF

V gene: TRBV10-3
J gene: TRBJ1-1
clone size: many
D gene: -
CDR3 DNA: TGTGCCATCAGTGAGTCGGCCGGGGGCGGGTATGGCATGAACACTGAAGCTTTCTTT
CDR3 protein: CAISESAGGGYGMNTEAFF

V gene: TRBV24-1
J gene: TRBJ2-5
clone size: -
D gene: -
CDR3 DNA: TGTGCCACCAGTGACTCCCGGGCCCCACCTCAAGAGACCCAGTACTTC
CDR3 protein: CATSDSRAPPQETQYF

V gene: TRBV7-6
J gene: TRBJ2-6
clone size: many
D gene: -
CDR3 DNA: TGTGCCAGCAGCTTAGCGGAGGGATCCCTTAACTCTGGGGCCAACGTCCTGACTTTC
CDR3 protein: CASSLAEGSLNSGANVLTF

V gene: TRBV10-3
J gene: TRBJ2-3
clone size: -
D gene: TRBD2
CDR3 DNA: TGTGCCATCCAGGTGGGGGGGTGGGTGTATTTT
CDR3 protein: CAIQVGGWVYF

V gene: TRBV5-3
J gene: TRBJ1-1
clone size: -
D gene: -
CDR3 DNA: TGTGCCAGGAGCTTGGAACAGACCAACACTGAAGCTTTCTTT
CDR3 protein: CARSLEQTNTEAFF

V gene: TRBV6-2/TRBV6-3
J gene: TRBJ1-5
clone size: -
D gene: -
CDR3 DNA: TGTGTCAGCAGTTATCCCGGCGTTTGGGGCGACAATCAGCCCCAGCATTTT
CDR3 protein: CVSSYPGVWGDNQPQHF

V gene: TRBV20-1
J gene: TRBJ2-1
clone size: few
D gene: -
CDR3 DNA: TGCAGTGCTAGAACGCTAGCATCCTACAATGAGCAGTTCTTC
CDR3 protein: CSARTLASYNEQFF

V gene: TRBV11-2
J gene: TRBJ2-3
clone size: -
D gene: -
CDR3 DNA: TGTGCCAGCAGCTTGGGACCGGGGGCTAGCACAGATACGCAGTATTTT
CDR3 protein: CASSLGPGASTDTQYF

V gene: TRBV6-6
J gene: TRBJ2-1
clone size: -
D gene: -
CDR3 DNA: TGTGCCACTACCCTGGATCGGGATTCCTACAATGAGCAGTTCTTC
CDR3 protein: CATTLDRDSYNEQFF

V gene: TRBV28
J gene: TRBJ2-3
clone size: few
D gene: -
CDR3 DNA: TGTGCCAGCAGTTTTGAGCGAGAGGGCCGGGCAGATACGCAGTATTTT
CDR3 protein: CASSFEREGRADTQYF

V gene: TRBV6-6
J gene: TRBJ1-1
clone size: -
D gene: TRBD1
CDR3 DNA: TGTGCCAGCAGTTACTCGCCAGGGGGGATCACTGAAGCTTTCTTT
CDR3 protein: CASSYSPGGITEAFF

V gene: TRBV7-2
J gene: TRBJ2-1
clone size: many
D gene: -
CDR3 DNA: TGTGCCAGCAGCTGGGTTTATGATGAGCAGTTCTTC
CDR3 protein: CASSWVYDEQFF

V gene: TRBV7-7
J gene: TRBJ2-1
clone size: few
D gene: TRBD2
CDR3 DNA: TGTGCTAGCAGCTCCGGACTAGCGGGGGCCAGGGGTGAGCAGTTCTTC
CDR3 protein: CASSSGLAGARGEQFF

V gene: TRBV6-1
J gene: TRBJ2-3
clone size: many
D gene: -
CDR3 DNA: TGTGCCAGCACCTTTGGGGAGGGGGCCTCCACAGATACGCAGTATTTT
CDR3 protein: CASTFGEGASTDTQYF

V gene: TRBV12-3/TRBV12-4
J gene: TRBJ2-3
clone size: -
D gene: TRBD2
CDR3 DNA: TGTGCCAGCAGTTTAGGAAGCGGGGGGGATGCGTATTTT
CDR3 protein: CASSLGSGGDAYF

V gene: TRBV7-9
J gene: TRBJ2-2
clone size: few
D gene: TRBD1
CDR3 DNA: TGTGCCAGCAGCATGCGGACAGGGGCCACCGGGGAGCTGTTTTTT
CDR3 protein: CASSMRTGATGELFF

V gene: TRBV6-5
J gene: TRBJ2-2
clone size: -
D gene: -
CDR3 DNA: TGTGCCAGCAGTTACGATCGGGGCACGAACACCGGGGAGCTGTTTTTT
CDR3 protein: CASSYDRGTNTGELFF

V gene: TRBV28
J gene: TRBJ2-3
clone size: few
D gene: -
CDR3 DNA: TGTGCCAGCAGTTCGAGGGGCCCAGATACGCAGTATTTT
CDR3 protein: CASSSRGPDTQYF

V gene: TRBV3-1
J gene: TRBJ2-1
clone size: -
D gene: TRBD2
CDR3 DNA: TGTGCCAGCAGCCCCTTGACGACTAGCGAGGGCAAAGATTACAATGAGCAGTTCTTC
CDR3 protein: CASSPLTTSEGKDYNEQFF

V gene: TRBV9
J gene: TRBJ2-1
clone size: -
D gene: -
CDR3 DNA: TGTGCCAGCAGCGTTAACAACAATGAGCAGTTCTTC
CDR3 protein: CASSVNNNEQFF

V gene: TRBV15
J gene: TRBJ1-1
clone size: -
D gene: -
CDR3 DNA: TGTGCCACCAGCAGAGTAGCCCTGAACACTGAAGCTTTCTTT
CDR3 protein: CATSRVALNTEAFF